This T cell receptor beta chain was captured in a study of glioma-infiltrating T cells after dendritic cell vaccination. Study background: At biweekly intervals, patients got three intradermal dendritic cell vaccine injections.

Regarding this clone: Its target is unknown.

Study results and caveats: Longer survival after dendritic cell vaccination followed higher pretreatment TIL content.

Germline V gives CDR1 SGHAT, CDR2 FQNNGV. CDR3 size: 17 residues. The V gene end was trimmed by 1 base and the J gene end by 1 base; junction bases not matched to a gene: 8. TCRdb's copy holds only in-frame clones and misses some; the assay was immunoSEQ multiplex PCR. The sample carries roughly 51,000 clones, roughly 85% recorded once. The origin of this receptor is a human donor with glioblastoma. The sequencing used blood, collected before dendritic cell vaccination. This chain connects TRBV11-2 to TRBJ2-5; 8 bases line up with TRBD2. CDR3 in amino acids: CASSLGGAGGGQETQYF. The CDR3 region has the DNA TGTGCCAGCAGCTTAGGTGGGGCGGGAGGTGGCCAAGAGACCCAGTACTTC.